This T cell receptor (beta chain) was sequenced for a study of technical replicates of blood from a handful of donors. In this sample, this clone turned up once. Sequenced by immunoSEQ multiplex PCR; TCRdb stores in-frame clones only, minus some. The table lists approximately 81,000 clones, almost 96% of them singletons. CDR1 is MNHEY and CDR2 is SMNVEV in the germline V gene (reference sequence). With 1 base clipped from V and 5 bases from J, the junction kept 6 bases outside the gene matches. CDR3 size: 15 residues. The TCR comes from a human donor in good health. The source material was T cells isolated from PBMCs. V is TRBV27 and J is TRBJ2-3, with 7 bases aligning to TRBD1. For the CDR3, the DNA is TGTGCCAGCAGTTTATTCGTAGGGGGCGGAGATACGCAGTATTTT. Its protein product is CASSLFVGGGDTQYF.